These 12 T cell receptor beta chains share one sample of origin, sequenced in a study of human T cells and chemical hapten exposure. TCRdb analysed the RACE reads with MiXCR anew, one entry per CDR3 protein. Found here are 95,000 to 100,000 distinct CDR3 sequences, 10% to 14% of them singletons; the top ten hold more than 2.5%. Stated time point: pre-sensitization, week 0. Documented treatment: therapeutic diphenylcyclopropenone sensitization with weekly scalp DPC. The material was whole blood, obtained in connection with sensitization to the hapten diphenylcyclopropenone (DPC). The receptor source for this set is a woman aged 55-69 years with alopecia areata. Some clones in this sample may be carry-over from other donors' samples.

This clonotype has a count of ten or more. This chain uses TRBV11-3 with TRBJ2-3; maybe TRBD1 (6 bases). CDR1 and CDR2 from the germline V gene are SGHNT and YENEEA. V was clipped by 3 bases and J by 6 bases, with 19 bases between them. The CDR3 is 16 amino acids. In DNA, the CDR3 is TGTGCCAGCAGCTTGTCCTACAGGGAACCGCAGGATACGCAGTATTTT. Translated, it gives CASSLSYREPQDTQYF.

The V call is TRBV7-2, the J call TRBJ1-4; D is unclear. The CDR3 consists of 17 residues. Trimming removed 3 bases at V and 7 bases at J, with 21 bases between. Per germline, CDR1 SGHTA and CDR2 FQGNSA. The CDR3 sequence: CASSFSRHESLSEKLFF. The CDR3, as DNA: TGTGCCAGCAGCTTCAGCCGCCACGAATCGTTAAGTGAAAAACTGTTTTTT.

As DNA, the CDR3 is TGCAGCGTTGAACACAGGGACTCCTACGAGCAGTACTTC. Translating gives CSVEHRDSYEQYF. The chain links TRBV29-1 to TRBJ2-7; D may be TRBD1 (6 bases). This CDR3 has 13 amino acids. V was cut by 2 bases and J by 0 bases, with 8 bases left in between. Germline-derived CDR1 and CDR2 are SQVTM and ANQGSEA.

This clonotype was seen many times. This chain joins TRBV30 and TRBJ2-2, with D unresolved. Per germline, CDR1 GTSNPN and CDR2 SVGIG (reference sequence). V was pared by 3 bases and J by 3 bases, with 14 bases between. There are 15 residues in the CDR3. CDR3 protein: CAWSDLRTHTGELFF. CDR3 nucleotide sequence: TGTGCCTGGAGCGACCTAAGGACCCACACCGGGGAGCTGTTTTTT. The full variable domain, in which reference TRBV30 and TRBJ2-2 provide the parts outside the CDR3, is SQTIHQWPATLVQPVGSPLSLECTVEGTSNPNLYWYRQAAGRGLQLLFYSVGIGQISSEVPQNLSASRPQDRQFILSSKKLLLSDSGFYLCAWSDLRTHTGELFFGEGSRLTVL.

This clonotype appeared many times. This sequence joins TRBV7-3 and TRBJ2-6; D unresolved. Germline assignment: CDR1 SGHTA and CDR2 FQGTGA. There are 17 residues in the CDR3. Trimming removed 2 bases at V and 0 bases at J, with 11 bases between. The CDR3 sequence is CASSLSPSPSGANVLTF. Here the CDR3 DNA reads TGTGCCAGCAGCTTATCGCCCAGCCCCTCTGGGGCCAACGTCCTGACTTTC.

As for this clonotype: The conserved closing phenylalanine or tryptophan is absent in this CDR3, likely reflecting a read error. This chain joins TRBV29-1 and TRBJ1-1; no clear D gene. V lost 4 bases, J lost 1 base, and 10 bases lay in between. Germline V gene sequence: CDR1 SQVTM, CDR2 ANQGSEA. The CDR3 extends over 13 amino acids. CDR3 sequence reads: CSVVRLANTEAFS. In DNA, the CDR3 is TGCAGCGTTGTTCGTCTGGCGAACACTGAAGCTTTCTCT.

CDR3 protein: CAWTTGDFRGGYTF. DNA of the CDR3: TGTGCCTGGACCACCGGGGATTTTCGAGGGGGCTACACCTTC. V and J are TRBV30 and TRBJ1-2; no clear D gene. This CDR3 spans 14 amino acids. V lost 4 bases, J lost 8 bases, and 20 bases lay in between. In germline, CDR1 is GTSNPN, CDR2 SVGIG (reference sequence). Looking up the rest from reference TRBV30 and TRBJ1-2 gives the full variable domain: SQTIHQWPATLVQPVGSPLSLECTVEGTSNPNLYWYRQAAGRGLQLLFYSVGIGQISSEVPQNLSASRPQDRQFILSSKKLLLSDSGFYLCAWTTGDFRGGYTFGSGTRLTVV.

This clonotype was seen at least ten times. This chain links TRBV12-3 or TRBV12-4 with TRBJ2-6; possible D gene TRBD1, 6 bases. Trimming left V 11 bases short and J 1 base short, with 18 bases between. The CDR3 contains 16 residues. CDR3 coding DNA: TGTGCCGGCACAGGGTCCGGGGAATCTGGGGCCAACGTCCTGACTTTC. It codes for CAGTGSGESGANVLTF.

This clonotype was detected many times. The V call is TRBV29-1, the J call TRBJ2-1; D may match TRBD1 or TRBD2 (6 bases each). Trimming took 3 bases from V and 5 from J, leaving 14 bases between them. CDR3 size: 14 residues. Germline V gene lookup returns CDR1 SQVTM and CDR2 ANQGSEA. The CDR3 is CSVELGGRNNEQFF. CDR3 sequence (DNA): TGCAGCGTTGAGTTAGGGGGGCGAAACAATGAGCAGTTCTTC.

This chain uses TRBV5-1 with TRBJ2-3; D unresolved. Deletions cut 3 bases from V and 1 base from J, with 9 bases between. CDR1 is SGHRS, CDR2 YFSETQ, per germline. The CDR3 is made up of 14 amino acids. The CDR3 region is CASSSSWGTDTQYF. CDR3 nucleotides: TGCGCCAGCAGCTCTAGTTGGGGCACAGATACGCAGTATTTT.

The CDR3 DNA reads as TGCAGTGCTAGCCCCAATCTGGGCGGCTACACCTTC. Translating it yields CSASPNLGGYTF. The V and J genes are TRBV20-1 and TRBJ1-2; D remains ambiguous. Germline assignment: CDR1 DFQATT and CDR2 SNEGSKA (reference sequence). The V gene lost 3 bases and the J gene lost 8 bases, with 13 bases spanning the gap. The CDR3 loop spans 12 amino acids.

The rearrangement uses TRBV5-5 and TRBJ1-4; D remains unclear. CDR3 length: 15 amino acids. Germline CDR1 and CDR2: SGHKS and YYEKEE (reference sequence). Trimming removed 0 bases from V and 5 bases from J, with 11 bases in between. The CDR3 DNA follows: TGTGCCAGCAGCTTGGGGGCTGCCTGGAATGAAAAACTGTTTTTT. Translated, it gives CASSLGAAWNEKLFF.